This TCR beta chain was found in a study of cytomegalovirus exposure and HLA in healthy donors (dated by TCRdb to about 2017). General notes on the study: An earlier analysis of 550 to 700 of the donors reported 250 to 300 Gb of sequence data and 100 million to 130 million unique TCR beta sequences from about 179 million T cells. To predict cytomegalovirus infection status, the study brought together high-throughput TCR immunosequencing, statistical association of individual TCRs with disease status, and machine learning. The number of typed donors differed by locus: about 620-640 for A, B, C, DRB1 and DQB1; 500 to 550 for DQA1; about 600 for DPA1; and about 470 for DPB1. An early release that covered approximately 600 HLA-typed donors contained approximately 300 gigabases of sequencing data and 65 million to 100 million unique TCR sequences. HLA typing covered class I and class II loci at four-digit resolution. The study aimed to test whether cataloging public T cell receptors could reveal signatures of past pathogen exposure. Of the roughly 420 genotyped donors, approximately 81% were placed in the genetic ancestry cluster associated with self-reported Caucasian donors. To study patterns of TCR occurrence, a later analysis re-analyzed previously published TCR beta repertoires from 700 or so donors and added high-resolution HLA genotyping. Along with the approximately 650-subject first cohort, a separate validation cohort of 120 different subjects was used. In the later analysis, no new phenotypic data were used to find candidate immune exposures; instead, reliance was placed on TCR beta sequences and their occurrence across donors. Donor age, sex, ethnicity and CMV serostatus were compiled together with the repertoire data. All discovery cohort repertoires had been generated using a single sequencing platform. Four or five DR-DQ haplotypes were handled as single units for association and clustering because linkage in the cohort was strong. Among some 410 genotyped donors of the cohort, an average of approximately 240,000 unique TCR beta nucleotide sequences was sequenced per donor, of which about 19% were non-productive. Genome-wide SNP genotypes for about 60% of the roughly 700 donors were used in a later genetic analysis, which treated that subset as a discovery cohort. The study used immunosequencing to profile the T cell repertoires of more than 650 subjects and linked those repertoires to cytomegalovirus serostatus. An earlier analysis of 500 to 650 of the donors applied high-throughput TCR beta sequencing to assess whether each TCR beta V gene segment acted as functional or pseudogenic.

Points on this clone: Its antigen is not yet known. No much larger clonotype is one base removed from it; base qualities were not supplied.

The cohort was made up of 666 healthy bone marrow donors. At the time of sampling, all cohort members were nominally healthy, though unrecorded immune exposures were likely present. The donor was CMV seronegative and belonged to the group of over 300 seronegative cohort members. A peripheral blood sample was collected from each donor, and TCR beta sequencing was performed on peripheral blood mononuclear cells. The Qiagen DNeasy Blood Extraction Kit was used to extract genomic DNA from the blood cell samples. General study outcomes and caveats: In vitro tests confirmed that a few of the cytomegalovirus-associated TCR beta chains recognize cytomegalovirus antigens. A later analysis found that HLA-associated TCR beta chains were more clonally expanded and had lower generation probabilities than equally common non-associated chains. Because counts were too low, about 18 rarely observed V segments, including chromosome 9 orphons, were excluded from the earlier analysis of several hundred of the donors. HLA typing was unavailable for some donors at each locus, so association tests used only the typed subset. In a later genetic analysis, a missense DCLRE1C variant was associated with V-gene and J-gene trimming of TCR beta chains, and the association was replicated in an independent cohort. A later analysis found that TCR association rates varied across HLA loci, with DRB1 alleles showing the most associated TCRs and HLA-C alleles the fewest. Most CMV-associated TCR beta chains appeared to be HLA-restricted in a later analysis, and the HLA associations seemed to be driven largely by CMV exposure. A later analysis associated 17,000 or so TCR beta sequences with specific HLA alleles at a false discovery rate of 0.05. A cluster of highly shared sequence variants was judged likely to be a technical artifact of the sequencing pipeline. While some public TCRs were present in many individuals, most TCR sequences turned up only very rarely across donors. Some IMGT-functional V segments, including TRBV6-2 and TRBV6-3, could not be distinguished by the 87-base-pair reads and were therefore excluded. A later genetic analysis reported fewer N-insertions in productive TCRs among donors in an Asian-associated ancestry cluster than the approximately 670-donor mean. A later analysis reported that several top co-occurrence clusters appeared linked to parvovirus B19, influenza, CMV and Epstein-Barr virus. Assigning TCR associations to individual alleles was difficult when HLA alleles, especially DR and DQ, strongly co-occurred. For the cohort, immune exposure information was limited to CMV serostatus. The cohort was sequenced for TCR beta chains only, and without alpha or paired-chain data the features that could be detected were limited. A total of fewer than 200 TCR beta chains were listed by the study as associated with cytomegalovirus. In both the original and validation cohorts, the classifier was reported to diagnose cytomegalovirus status with high specificity and sensitivity. It was suggested by the authors that the approach could potentially be generalized to other disease states and immunological phenotypes. Correlated functional status among segregating V segments might be attributable to linkage disequilibrium, but an unknown experimental factor could not be ruled out. A further reported finding was that TCR beta sequences accurately predicted the HLA-A and HLA-B alleles for most subjects in the first cohort. Presence/absence analyses assumed roughly uniform sequencing depth across donors, an assumption that may not hold. In an earlier analysis of about 600 of the donors, most TCR beta V segments appeared in productive rearrangements about 87% or about 30% of the time, broadly matching IMGT annotations.

Library preparation used the immunoSEQ multiplex PCR assay. For the multiplex PCR, a mixture combining 60 forward primers for TCR Vbeta segments and 13 reverse primers for TCR Jbeta segments was used. A multiplex PCR assay on genomic DNA amplified the CDR3 region of rearranged TCR beta genes. Amplified TCR beta libraries were sequenced as 87-base-pair reads on the Illumina HiSeq System. Regarding the original processing steps: Across the 600 to 700 repertoires, a later analysis counted 80 million or so unique TCR beta chains, approximately 10 million of which were shared by at least two donors. Raw reads were error-corrected and collapsed into unique sequences by a nearest-neighbor algorithm in which closely related sequences were merged to remove PCR and sequencing errors. To assign V, D and J gene segments, CDR3 sequences were aligned to IMGT reference sequences. For a sequence to be retained, a match of at least six nucleotides was required to both a V gene segment and a J gene segment. Rearrangements were classified as productive when the CDR3 lacked stop codons and remained in frame with V and J, and all other rearrangements were classified as non-productive. Following IMGT convention, CDR3 was defined as the stretch from the second conserved V-encoded cysteine up to the conserved J-encoded phenylalanine. Sequences without an unambiguous match to a single V gene segment were excluded from the earlier analysis of 450 to 750 of the donors. In an earlier analysis of several hundred of the donors, V segments were called functional above 56.7% productive rearrangements and were called segregating when the between-donor standard deviation exceeded 5%. A statistical classification framework was developed to diagnose cytomegalovirus status using the catalog of TCR beta chain sequences. A later analysis assigned V and J genes by comparing TCR nucleotide sequences with IMGT/GENE-DB human TR gene sequences. Using the TCRdist pipeline, a later analysis assigned CDR3 sequences along with most-parsimonious VDJ recombination scenarios. A later analysis defined each TCR beta chain by its CDR3 amino acid sequence plus V-gene family, and excluded reads lacking a unique V-gene family. As a way to deal with suspected cross-contamination and a sequencing artifact, a later analysis dropped 640 or so nucleotide sequences that were highly shared and had low generation probability. In a later analysis, a clonal expansion index for each public chain was calculated from normalized within-repertoire ranks of inferred template counts. In a later analysis, generation probabilities were computed with a VDJ recombination model fitted to out-of-frame rearrangements, and the resulting probabilities were checked against IGoR. In a later analysis, TCR-TCR, TCR-HLA and TCR-CMV co-occurrence was scored with hypergeometric tests, and a repertoire-size bias correction was applied to TCR pairs. To estimate false discovery rates, a later analysis permuted the HLA or CMV assignments 20 times. In a later analysis, co-occurring TCRs were grouped using DBSCAN, with TCRdist sequence similarity added in when clustering inside HLA-allele-positive subsets. For co-occurrence clustering, repertoires with fewer than 30,000 or more than 120,000 public chains were excluded, along with several repertoires with anomalous nucleotide sharing. The immuneACCESS repertoire file appears here via TCRdb, limited to in-frame rearrangements. These files lack a portion of the clones; in checked studies, under half of the deficit traces to unresolved V genes, and the cause of the others is not known. Clonal size and the V and J genes are those of that table, whereas D and trimming came from the DNA. This sample has 95,000 to 150,000 clones in its table, and over 80% of those were observed once. The ten largest clones capture 2% to 2.5% of the sample.

At the junction V is shortened by 0 bases and J by 3 bases, with 18 bases in between. Spanning cysteine to phenylalanine, the CDR3 consists of 16 amino acids. Only CDR3 DNA is held: 48 bases, read in frame from base 1. Based on the germline V gene (reference sequence), the CDR1 and CDR2 sequences are GTSNPN and SVGIG. The rearrangement joined TRBV30 to TRBJ2-7; 6 matching bases give a weak D call of TRBD1. This sequence originates from a man younger than 40 in good health and CMV-seronegative. Sequenced input: PBMCs. This receptor has the CDR3 CAWSVKAWGQGYEQYF. The sequenced DNA is TGTGCCTGGAGTGTAAAGGCCTGGGGGCAAGGCTACGAGCAGTACTTC.